This T cell receptor (beta chain) was sequenced during a study of brain metastases from non-small cell lung cancer. Germline values: CDR1 KGHSH, CDR2 LQKENI. The CDR3 runs 13 residues. Between the trimmed V and J ends, which lost 3 bases and 6 bases, there was a span of 11 bases. This table comes from immunoSEQ multiplex PCR, and its TCRdb copy is limited to in-frame clones, with some not included. This table holds roughly 3,000 clones, around 79% found once. The sequenced sample was primary lung tumor tissue. This chain links TRBV18 with TRBJ1-1; possibly TRBD1 for D (5 bases). The sequence derives from a donor aged 40 or over with non-small cell lung cancer. This CDR3 is CASSPNTGAEAFF. The CDR3 DNA is TGTGCCAGCTCACCGAATACAGGCGCTGAAGCTTTCTTT.